This TCR beta chain was recorded in a study of OX40 agonist ivuxolimab in advanced cancers. For the study at large: Patients' therapy was ivuxolimab, an antibody that acts as an agonist of OX40 (CD134). Males comprised around 80% of the group, whose mean age was about 60 years (range 23 to 79).

The table came from immunoSEQ multiplex PCR; TCRdb's copy has only in-frame clones and leaves some out. The data contain roughly 130,000 clones, around 93% of them seen just once; the ten biggest clones take up 0.15% to 0.16%. The CDR3 has 15 amino acids. The source of this sequence is an adult with an advanced solid tumor such as melanoma, head and neck, liver or kidney cancer. This chain connects TRBV21-1 to TRBJ2-7. TRBV21-1 is tagged as a pseudogene. Here the sequenced sample was CD4+ or CD8+ T cells sorted from blood, taken in a trial of the OX40 agonist ivuxolimab. The CDR3 nucleotides are TGTGCCAGCAGCTTTCGAGGGCCAGGGCTTTGCGAGCAGTACTTC. This encodes CASSFRGPGLCEQYF.